The source of this T cell receptor (beta chain) is a study of blood T cell repertoires in COVID-19. On the study more broadly: Material from acute and convalescent COVID-19 was sourced from the United States, Italy and Spain.

V dropped 4 bases and J dropped 3 bases, with 4 bases sitting between them. The CDR3 runs 11 residues. This clone was seen a single time. Across about two dozen US areas, participants ranged in age from about 18 to 90 years. Cohort placement rested on clinical history that participants reported themselves. In the authors' workflow: Quantification of nucleated cells was approximated via reference gene primer amplification. TCRdb keeps only in-frame clones here, not all; method: immunoSEQ multiplex PCR. V and J calls plus clone size are reproduced from that table; the DNA served to infer D and trimming. Of approximately 320,000 clones listed, 90% were seen once; the top ten hold 2% to 3%.

The sample consisted of PBMCs or T cells enriched from blood (not recorded which). The sequence derives from a man between 60 and 70 years old who had recovered from COVID-19. The chain has TRBV12-3 or TRBV12-4 and TRBJ2-7; D not certain. CDR3 loop: CASSYSYEQYF. Written as DNA, the CDR3 is TGTGCCAGCAGTTATAGCTACGAGCAGTACTTC.